A selection of T cell receptor beta chains follows, all from one sample in a study of T cell responses to AZD1222 COVID-19 vaccine. TCRdb keeps only in-frame clones here, not all; method: immunoSEQ multiplex PCR. This sample has roughly 100,000 clones; 90% occur once, and the top ten carry about 4.8%. The sample in question was peripheral blood, obtained on day 0 of AZD1222 vaccination. These receptors originate from an adult in good health. The CDR3 runs from the conserved cysteine through the conserved F or W. The D gene is left open where the match is weak. Where a row states a size, it is once, few, many or the class of an expanded clone; other rows omit it.

TRBV7-9	TRBJ2-2	-	TRBD2	CASSSAIGLAGSGELFF	TGTGCCAGCAGCTCTGCGATTGGACTAGCGGGGTCTGGGGAGCTGTTTTTT
TRBV7-8	TRBJ1-1	-	-	CASRFEPGPNMNTEAFF	TGTGCCAGCAGGTTTGAACCGGGTCCCAATATGAACACTGAAGCTTTCTTT
TRBV10-2	TRBJ1-2	-	-	CASSRQTNYGYTF	TGCGCCAGCAGTAGACAGACCAACTATGGCTACACCTTC
TRBV18	TRBJ1-2	-	-	CASSPTPTANYGYTF	TGTGCCAGCTCACCAACGCCGACAGCTAACTATGGCTACACCTTC
TRBV28	TRBJ2-3	-	-	CASSLAGALGKDTQYF	TGTGCCAGCAGTTTAGCGGGGGCCTTAGGCAAAGATACGCAGTATTTT
TRBV5-1	TRBJ1-5	few	TRBD1	CASSSRDRGNQPQHF	TGCGCCAGCAGCTCCCGGGACAGGGGAAATCAGCCCCAGCATTTT
TRBV5-3	TRBJ1-5	-	-	CARSGSGGFYSNQPQHF	TGTGCCAGAAGCGGCTCAGGCGGATTTTATAGCAATCAGCCCCAGCATTTT
TRBV19	TRBJ1-5	-	-	CASRTLDYSNQPQHF	TGTGCCAGTAGGACCCTTGACTATAGCAATCAGCCCCAGCATTTT
TRBV6-6	TRBJ1-5	once	-	CASTPGGENQPQHF	TGTGCCAGCACCCCCGGGGGGGAGAATCAGCCCCAGCATTTT
TRBV27	TRBJ2-1	-	-	CASGASSYNEQFF	TGTGCCAGCGGTGCGAGCTCCTACAATGAGCAGTTCTTC
TRBV4-1	TRBJ2-5	-	TRBD2	CASSHTGLAGQEETQYF	TGCGCCAGCAGCCATACCGGACTAGCGGGGCAGGAAGAGACCCAGTACTTC
TRBV10-3	TRBJ2-7	-	TRBD2	CAISEASGIQVF	TGTGCCATCAGTGAGGCTAGCGGCATCCAGGTTTTC
TRBV27	TRBJ1-1	-	-	CASSFQRSSGRAFF	TGTGCCAGCAGTTTCCAACGGTCATCAGGGAGAGCTTTCTTT
TRBV11-2	TRBJ1-1	-	-	CASSSDRNTEAFF	TGTGCCAGCAGCTCAGACAGGAACACTGAAGCTTTCTTT
TRBV5-1	TRBJ1-2	once	-	CASSWGWPISNYGYTF	TGCGCCAGCAGTTGGGGGTGGCCGATCAGTAACTATGGCTACACCTTC
TRBV6-4	TRBJ2-3	-	-	CASSDSVASTDTQYF	TGTGCCAGCAGTGACTCTGTGGCGAGCACAGATACGCAGTATTTT
TRBV6-6	TRBJ1-6	-	-	CASSYKGNNSPLHF	TGTGCCAGCAGTTACAAGGGGAATAATTCACCCCTCCACTTT
TRBV13	TRBJ1-6	-	-	CASSLLSQKYNSPLHF	TGTGCCAGCAGCTTACTGTCACAGAAGTATAATTCACCCCTCCACTTT
TRBV18	TRBJ2-2	-	-	CASSQPRANTGELFF	TGTGCCAGCTCACAGCCCCGTGCGAACACCGGGGAGCTGTTTTTT
TRBV6-2/TRBV6-3	TRBJ2-1	-	TRBD2	CASSYSGGAYNEQFF	TGTGCCAGCAGTTATAGCGGGGGGGCCTACAATGAGCAGTTCTTC
TRBV12-3/TRBV12-4	TRBJ2-7	-	TRBD2	CASRPTSGLEQYF	TGTGCCAGCAGACCGACTAGCGGGCTCGAGCAGTACTTC
TRBV7-9	TRBJ1-5	once	TRBD1	CASSPGQGYLVRNQPQHF	TGTGCCAGCAGCCCGGGACAGGGTTATTTGGTACGCAATCAGCCCCAGCATTTT
TRBV7-6	TRBJ2-7	-	-	CASSLQDSYEQYF	TGTGCCAGCAGCTTACAGGACTCCTACGAGCAGTACTTC
TRBV2	TRBJ2-4	-	TRBD2	CASSRLAAKNIQYF	TGTGCCAGCAGTAGACTAGCGGCCAAAAACATTCAGTACTTC
TRBV6-5	TRBJ1-2	-	TRBD1	CASSTGVYGYTF	TGTGCCAGCTCGACAGGGGTCTATGGCTACACCTTC